The 3 T cell receptor beta chains reported below all come from one sample, sequenced in a study of T cells in Graves' hyperthyroidism and ophthalmopathy. Researchers amplified the TCR beta CDR3 regions from RNA transcripts. HTBI primers were the set used in a first-round RT-PCR of the TCR CDR3. In TCRdb, the multiplex PCR reads were re-called with MiXCR into one record per CDR3 protein. Found here are about 400,000 distinct CDR3 sequences, 14% to 15% of them singletons; the top ten hold approximately 32%. The sequenced material came from blood. These receptors all come from a woman aged 25 to 39 with Graves' hyperthyroidism.

This clonotype was counted at least ten times. The chain combines TRBV29-1 with TRBJ2-3, with 7 bases fitting TRBD2. The CDR3 has 14 residues. V shed 3 bases, J shed 2 bases, and the junction held 5 bases outside the gene matches. Germline CDR1 SQVTM, CDR2 ANQGSEA. As DNA, the CDR3 is TGCAGCGTTGAGGGGACTATTATCACAGATACGCAGTATTTT. As protein: CSVEGTIITDTQYF.

This clonotype was observed a handful of times. The chain is built from TRBV30 and TRBJ1-1; the D is unclear. Germline CDR1 GTSNPN, CDR2 SVGIG (reference sequence). The CDR3 extends over 13 amino acids. V gave up 0 bases and J gave up 3 bases, with 8 bases separating them. CDR3 amino acids: CAWSVTDDTEAFF. The CDR3 DNA sequence: TGTGCCTGGAGTGTTACGGACGACACTGAAGCTTTCTTT.

V gene TRBV29-1 combines with J gene TRBJ2-3; TRBD1 matches at 8 bases. This CDR3 spans 12 amino acids. Per the germline V gene, CDR1 is SQVTM and CDR2 is ANQGSEA. The V segment lost 5 bases and the J segment 3 bases; nucleotides outside the gene matches: 1. CDR3 sequence reads: CSVRTGTDTQYF. CDR3 in DNA: TGCAGCGTTAGGACAGGGACAGATACGCAGTATTTT.